The TCR beta chain described here comes from a study of blood T cell repertoires in COVID-19. This clone has just one count. Here immunoSEQ multiplex PCR was the method, and the copy in TCRdb shows in-frame clones only, minus some. The sample holds about 59,000 clones, around three quarters seen once. The V end was cut by 6 bases, the J end by 6 bases, with 15 bases between. In germline, CDR1 is MDHEN, CDR2 SYDVKM. This CDR3 comprises 15 residues. Sequencing was performed on peripheral blood. The receptor comes from a man in his 60s with acute or convalescent COVID-19. This chain links TRBV28 with TRBJ1-6, with a tentative D call TRBD1 (6 bases). The CDR3 region has the DNA TGTGCCAGCAGGGGGGCGGGTATAGGTAATTCACCCCTCCACTTT. This codes for CASRGAGIGNSPLHF.